This T cell receptor (beta chain) was captured by sequencing in a study of CD8 T cells in ankylosing spondylitis. Broader study findings: Ankylosing spondylitis blood seemed to carry a telltale TCR beta motif made of eight highly homologous variants.

On this clonotype: Its antigen is currently unknown.

Germline CDR1 reads SGHTS; CDR2 reads YDEGEE. Trimming cost V 5 bases and J 4 bases, with 13 bases left between them. This CDR3 region has 13 residues. One entry per CDR3 protein results from TCRdb running MiXCR on the 5' RACE reads. This sample has roughly 400,000 distinct CDR3 sequences, with approximately 20% found just once. V is TRBV5-8 and J is TRBJ2-7; the D gene is possibly TRBD2 (6 bases). The specimen sequenced was blood, either unsorted or a sorted T cell fraction (not recorded which). This TCR derives from a male donor with ankylosing spondylitis. CDR3 protein: CASRERVGYEQYF. The CDR3 nucleotides are TGTGCCAGCAGGGAGCGGGTAGGATACGAGCAGTACTTC.